These T cell receptor beta chains were read from a single sample in a study of shared clonotypes between healthy human individuals. Method: immunoSEQ multiplex PCR; TCRdb's copy keeps in-frame clones and lacks some. The data contain more than 2 million clones, 93% of them singletons. Sequencing was performed on naive CD8+ T cells from PBMCs. These receptors were collected from a young man in good health. Some clones in this sample may be carry-over from other donors' samples. Both conserved end residues are part of each CDR3. The D gene is left open where the match is weak. The size field is filled for only some rows; it gives once, few, many or a size class.

j_call: TRBJ2-7; v_call: TRBV7-6; clone_size: .; cdr3_length: 14; d_call: TRBD2; cdr3_nt: TGTGCCAGCAGCTCTAGCGGGGTCTCCTACGAGCAGTACTTC; cdr3_aa: CASSSSGVSYEQYF
j_call: TRBJ1-5; v_call: TRBV7-9; clone_size: .; cdr3_length: 14; d_call: .; cdr3_nt: TGTGCCAGCAGCCCAGGAGGCGGGTATCAGCCCCAGCATTTT; cdr3_aa: CASSPGGGYQPQHF
j_call: TRBJ2-1; v_call: TRBV13; clone_size: once; cdr3_length: 14; d_call: .; cdr3_nt: TGTGCCAGCAGTTCCCCGGGACTTAACAATGAGCAGTTCTTC; cdr3_aa: CASSSPGLNNEQFF
j_call: TRBJ2-1; v_call: TRBV5-1; clone_size: .; cdr3_length: 14; d_call: .; cdr3_nt: TGCGCCAGCAGCTTGGCGGGGCCTAACAATGAGCAGTTCTTC; cdr3_aa: CASSLAGPNNEQFF
j_call: TRBJ1-2; v_call: TRBV7-3; clone_size: once; cdr3_length: 15; d_call: .; cdr3_nt: TGTGCCAGCAGCTTAATAGCTGGGACTAACTATGGCTACACCTTC; cdr3_aa: CASSLIAGTNYGYTF
j_call: TRBJ2-5; v_call: TRBV11-2; clone_size: once; cdr3_length: 15; d_call: TRBD1; cdr3_nt: TGTGCCAGCAGCTCCTGGACAGGACCCCAAGAGACCCAGTACTTC; cdr3_aa: CASSSWTGPQETQYF
j_call: TRBJ2-7; v_call: TRBV28; clone_size: .; cdr3_length: 15; d_call: TRBD1; cdr3_nt: TGTGCCAGCAGCGTATACAGGGGTCGAGCCTACGAGCAGTACTTC; cdr3_aa: CASSVYRGRAYEQYF
j_call: TRBJ1-2; v_call: TRBV7-9; clone_size: .; cdr3_length: 14; d_call: .; cdr3_nt: TGTGCCAGCAGCTTAGGGAAACATCGTTATGGCTACACCTTC; cdr3_aa: CASSLGKHRYGYTF
j_call: TRBJ2-7; v_call: TRBV11-2; clone_size: once; cdr3_length: 13; d_call: .; cdr3_nt: TGTGCCAGCGGCCAAGGCCCCCTCTACGAGCAGTACTTC; cdr3_aa: CASGQGPLYEQYF
j_call: TRBJ1-1; v_call: TRBV28; clone_size: few; cdr3_length: 13; d_call: .; cdr3_nt: TGTGCCAGCAGTTTATCGAGACGGACTGAAGCTTTCTTT; cdr3_aa: CASSLSRRTEAFF
j_call: TRBJ1-2; v_call: TRBV7-2; clone_size: .; cdr3_length: 17; d_call: .; cdr3_nt: TGTGCCAGCAGCCGTCGCACGACGGGCATTGGGGACTATGGCTACACCTTC; cdr3_aa: CASSRRTTGIGDYGYTF
j_call: TRBJ2-2; v_call: TRBV29-1; clone_size: .; cdr3_length: 11; d_call: .; cdr3_nt: TGCAGCGCTTTGAACACCGGGGAGCTGTTTTTT; cdr3_aa: CSALNTGELFF
j_call: TRBJ2-3; v_call: TRBV7-8; clone_size: .; cdr3_length: 13; d_call: TRBD2; cdr3_nt: TGTGCCAGCAGCTTAAAGGGCGGGGGGGAGCAGTATTTT; cdr3_aa: CASSLKGGGEQYF
j_call: TRBJ1-4; v_call: TRBV5-1; clone_size: .; cdr3_length: 16; d_call: .; cdr3_nt: TGCGCCAGCAGCTTGGCCGAGGGGGAGCTCAATGAAAAACTGTTTTTT; cdr3_aa: CASSLAEGELNEKLFF
j_call: TRBJ1-4; v_call: TRBV15; clone_size: .; cdr3_length: 14; d_call: .; cdr3_nt: TGTGCCACCAGTCCGTCGGAGTCTAATGAAAAACTGTTTTTT; cdr3_aa: CATSPSESNEKLFF
j_call: TRBJ2-1; v_call: TRBV27; clone_size: .; cdr3_length: 15; d_call: TRBD2; cdr3_nt: TGTGCCAGCAGTCCCATAGCGGGACCAAGCAATGAGCAGTTCTTC; cdr3_aa: CASSPIAGPSNEQFF
j_call: TRBJ2-3; v_call: TRBV19; clone_size: once; cdr3_length: 15; d_call: .; cdr3_nt: TGTGCCAGTAGTATTCGGATTGGGGGCACAGATACGCAGTATTTT; cdr3_aa: CASSIRIGGTDTQYF
j_call: TRBJ1-4; v_call: TRBV15; clone_size: .; cdr3_length: 17; d_call: .; cdr3_nt: TGTGCCACCAGCAGAGATTTGGGGTCGGCGACTAATGAAAAACTGTTTTTT; cdr3_aa: CATSRDLGSATNEKLFF
j_call: TRBJ2-1; v_call: TRBV4-3; clone_size: .; cdr3_length: 15; d_call: .; cdr3_nt: TGCGCCAGCAGCCAAGGGTTCAGGACGTCGGGGGAGCAGTTCTTC; cdr3_aa: CASSQGFRTSGEQFF
j_call: TRBJ1-2; v_call: TRBV7-9; clone_size: .; cdr3_length: 15; d_call: .; cdr3_nt: TGTGCCAGCAGTTCCAACAGTGCCGCTCTGGATGGCTACACCTTC; cdr3_aa: CASSSNSAALDGYTF
j_call: TRBJ1-1; v_call: TRBV19; clone_size: .; cdr3_length: 13; d_call: .; cdr3_nt: TGTGCCAGTAGGGTGCACCCGAACACTGAAGCTTTCTTT; cdr3_aa: CASRVHPNTEAFF
j_call: TRBJ1-5; v_call: TRBV27; clone_size: .; cdr3_length: 13; d_call: .; cdr3_nt: TGTGCCAGCGGAGGGCAGGTTAATCAGCCCCAGCATTTT; cdr3_aa: CASGGQVNQPQHF
j_call: TRBJ1-2; v_call: TRBV29-1; clone_size: .; cdr3_length: 11; d_call: .; cdr3_nt: TGCAGCGTGGATCCGGGCCCCAACTTCACCTTC; cdr3_aa: CSVDPGPNFTF
j_call: TRBJ1-3; v_call: TRBV6-1; clone_size: .; cdr3_length: 18; d_call: .; cdr3_nt: TGTGCCAGCAGTGAGGGAGCATGGGGCGGATCGCCTGGAAACACCATATATTTT; cdr3_aa: CASSEGAWGGSPGNTIYF
j_call: TRBJ2-7; v_call: TRBV6-1; clone_size: once; cdr3_length: 16; d_call: .; cdr3_nt: TGTGCCAGCAGTGCTCCCTCCCTGGTTATCTCCTACGAGCAGTACTTC; cdr3_aa: CASSAPSLVISYEQYF
j_call: TRBJ1-4; v_call: TRBV6-1; clone_size: .; cdr3_length: 15; d_call: TRBD1; cdr3_nt: TGTGCCACCGACAGGGACTCGGCAACTAATGAAAAACTGTTTTTT; cdr3_aa: CATDRDSATNEKLFF
j_call: TRBJ1-2; v_call: TRBV15; clone_size: .; cdr3_length: 15; d_call: .; cdr3_nt: TGTGCCACCAGCAGAGATTCCCAGGAGAGCTATGGCTACACCTTC; cdr3_aa: CATSRDSQESYGYTF
j_call: TRBJ2-1; v_call: TRBV19; clone_size: .; cdr3_length: 15; d_call: TRBD1; cdr3_nt: TGTGCCAGTAGTATTTGGACAGGGGGACACAATGAGCAGTTCTTC; cdr3_aa: CASSIWTGGHNEQFF
j_call: TRBJ1-4; v_call: TRBV27; clone_size: .; cdr3_length: 14; d_call: .; cdr3_nt: TGTGCCAGCAGCGTGGGGGGGTCTAATGAAAAACTGTTTTTT; cdr3_aa: CASSVGGSNEKLFF
j_call: TRBJ2-7; v_call: TRBV19; clone_size: .; cdr3_length: 18; d_call: TRBD2; cdr3_nt: TGTGCCAGTAGTATAAATCAGCGGGAGAGAGGACCGGACTACGAGCAGTACTTC; cdr3_aa: CASSINQRERGPDYEQYF
j_call: TRBJ2-2; v_call: TRBV27; clone_size: .; cdr3_length: 16; d_call: .; cdr3_nt: TGTGCCAGCAGTTTATCAGGGGGGCCTCTGGCCGGGGAGCTGTTTTTT; cdr3_aa: CASSLSGGPLAGELFF
j_call: TRBJ2-1; v_call: TRBV7-9; clone_size: .; cdr3_length: 15; d_call: TRBD2; cdr3_nt: TGTGCCAGCAGCGGTACTAGCGGGAGTGTCTATGAGCAGTTCTTC; cdr3_aa: CASSGTSGSVYEQFF
j_call: TRBJ2-5; v_call: TRBV7-2; clone_size: .; cdr3_length: 15; d_call: .; cdr3_nt: TGTGCCAGCATCGTGAGAAGTTGGTACCAAGAGACCCAGTACTTC; cdr3_aa: CASIVRSWYQETQYF